These 21 T cell receptor beta chains share one sample of origin, sequenced in a study of radiotherapy plus CTLA-4 blockade in lung cancer. The assay was immunoSEQ multiplex PCR, and TCRdb's table has in-frame clones only and misses some. The sample has around 80,000 clones; around 83% are singletons. This sample comprised peripheral blood, obtained from a patient treated with radiotherapy plus ipilimumab. The receptors were gathered from a human donor with non-small cell lung cancer who had stable disease on radiotherapy plus ipilimumab.

The rearrangement links TRBV30 to TRBJ1-2; no reliable D call. Per the germline V gene, CDR1 is GTSNPN and CDR2 is SVGIG (reference sequence). V was pared by 0 bases and J by 3 bases, with 14 bases between. The CDR3 covers 15 residues. This CDR3 is CAWSVGNSGDYGYTF. The CDR3 DNA is TGTGCCTGGAGTGTAGGTAACAGCGGGGACTATGGCTACACCTTC.

The chain recombines TRBV4-2 with TRBJ2-7; maybe TRBD2 (6 bases). The germline V gene has CDR1 LGHNA and CDR2 YNFKEQ. CDR3 length: 15 residues. Trimming removed 0 bases from V and 4 bases from J, with 13 bases in between. CDR3 DNA: TGTGCCAGCAGCCAAGATCTCCTCGGGGGTTACGAGCAGTACTTC. Protein sequence: CASSQDLLGGYEQYF.

The chain couples TRBV2 to TRBJ1-6; no clear D gene. V lost 1 base and J 8 bases, leaving 3 bases between the germline ends. This CDR3 comprises 12 residues. The germline V gene has CDR1 SNHLY and CDR2 FYNNEI. CDR3 DNA sequence: TGTGCCAGCAGTGAAGAGGATTCACCCCTCCACTTT. Amino acid sequence: CASSEEDSPLHF.

CDR3 coding DNA: TGTGCCAGCAGCAAGGGACAGGGGTACACTGAAGCTTTCTTT. As protein: CASSKGQGYTEAFF. The rearrangement links TRBV11-2 to TRBJ1-1; TRBD1 agrees at 10 bases. The CDR3 sequence is 14 residues long. V lost 5 bases to trimming and J lost 3 bases; unmatched junction nucleotides: 3. Germline V gene lookup returns CDR1 SGHAT and CDR2 FQNNGV.

The rearrangement uses TRBV5-1 and TRBJ2-1, with 9 bases aligning to TRBD2. V shed 2 bases, J shed 3 bases, and the junction held 3 bases outside the gene matches. This CDR3 comprises 15 residues. CDR1 is SGHRS and CDR2 is YFSETQ in the germline V gene. The CDR3 nucleotides read TGCGCCAGCAGCTTTAGCGGGGGAGGCTACAATGAGCAGTTCTTC. As protein: CASSFSGGGYNEQFF.

The chain recombines TRBV19 with TRBJ2-5; TRBD1 might be the D (6 bases). Germline V CDR1 and CDR2: LNHDA, SQIVND (reference sequence). The CDR3 totals 15 residues. Trimming stripped 3 bases from V and 1 base from J, with 12 bases between. The CDR3: CASSISPDSQETQYF. DNA for the CDR3: TGTGCCAGTAGTATCTCCCCGGACAGCCAAGAGACCCAGTACTTC.

By share, this clone counts as medium-sized. V usage is TRBV18 and J usage is TRBJ1-6; D not certain. This CDR3 is 13 amino acids long. Germline lookup yields CDR1 KGHSH and CDR2 LQKENI. Trimming cost V 3 bases and J 7 bases, with 7 bases left between them. The chain's CDR3 is CASSPNANSPLHF. DNA of the CDR3: TGTGCCAGCTCACCCAACGCCAATTCACCCCTCCACTTT. Full variable domain (remainder filled in from reference TRBV18 and TRBJ1-6): NAGVMQNPRHLVRRRGQEARLRCSPMKGHSHVYWYRQLPEEGLKFMVYLQKENIIDESGMPKERFSAEFPKEGPSILRIQQVVRGDSAAYFCASSPNANSPLHFGNGTRLTVT.

This clone was counted a few times. The V and J genes are TRBV7-9 and TRBJ2-7; 8 bases line up with TRBD1. From germline, CDR1 is SEHNR and CDR2 FQNEAQ (reference sequence). J lost 4 bases, V lost 3 bases, and 2 bases had no gene match. This CDR3 region has 13 residues. DNA of the CDR3: TGTGCCAGCAGCTTCGGACAGGGATACGAGCAGTACTTC. It yields the protein CASSFGQGYEQYF.

This sequence joins TRBV2 and TRBJ1-6; D gene uncertain. CDR1 is SNHLY, CDR2 FYNNEI, per germline. V lost 4 bases and J 8 bases, leaving 12 bases between the germline ends. This CDR3 is 14 amino acids long. CDR3 nucleotide sequence: TGTGCCAGCAGTGCGGAGGGCGGGGATTCACCCCTCCACTTT. Protein product: CASSAEGGDSPLHF.

V and J are TRBV10-3 and TRBJ1-1, with 9 nucleotides matching TRBD1. The CDR3 extends over 15 amino acids. Trimming at V came to 6 bases and at J to 4 bases, leaving 9 bases not matched to a gene. The germline V gene has CDR1 ENHRY and CDR2 SYGVKD. The CDR3 here is CAIRLTGGVGTEAFF. The CDR3 DNA is TGTGCCATCAGGCTGACAGGGGGTGTAGGCACTGAAGCTTTCTTT.

The rearrangement joins TRBV11-2 to TRBJ2-4, with 8 bases matching TRBD1. J lost 1 base, V lost 6 bases, and 14 bases had no gene match. CDR3 length: 18 amino acids. Germline V gene sequence: CDR1 SGHAT, CDR2 FQNNGV. DNA of the CDR3: TGTGCCAGCAGGGCACCCCACGCAGGGGGCTCTGCCAAAAACATTCAGTACTTC. Its protein product is CASRAPHAGGSAKNIQYF.

The CDR3: CASSLDSLFSSYEQYF. CDR3 nucleotide sequence: TGCGCCAGCAGCCTGGACAGTCTTTTCAGCTCCTACGAGCAGTACTTC. The chain links TRBV5-1 to TRBJ2-7; a weak D match, TRBD1 (6 bases). There are 16 residues in the CDR3. Germline V CDR1 and CDR2: SGHRS, YFSETQ. The V end lost 4 bases, the J end lost 0 bases, and 17 bases lay between the germline ends.

This clone was seen just once. The genes are TRBV10-1 and TRBJ2-3; D might be TRBD1 or TRBD2, each matching 5 bases. This CDR3 spans 13 amino acids. Trimming left V 4 bases short and J 2 bases short, with 7 bases between. CDR1 WNHNN and CDR2 SYGVQD come from the germline V gene (reference sequence). This chain's CDR3 is CASSGDLTDTQYF. The CDR3 DNA sequence: TGCGCCAGCAGTGGGGACCTCACAGATACGCAGTATTTT.

The CDR3 bases are TGCGCCAGCAGCTTGGACCTTACTCGGGAGCAGTACTTC. Protein product: CASSLDLTREQYF. V usage is TRBV5-1 and J usage is TRBJ2-7, with D hard to call. Trimming shortened V by 0 bases and J by 7 bases, and 11 bases separated the two germline ends. Germline loops: CDR1 SGHRS, CDR2 YFSETQ. The CDR3 sequence is 13 residues long. Full variable domain (remainder filled in from reference TRBV5-1 and TRBJ2-7): KAGVTQTPRYLIKTRGQQVTLSCSPISGHRSVSWYQQTPGQGLQFLFEYFSETQRNKGNFPGRFSGRQFSNSRSEMNVSTLELGDSALYLCASSLDLTREQYFGPGTRLTVT.

This clone was seen once. The chain combines TRBV2 with TRBJ2-1; 9 nucleotides line up with TRBD2. Germline V gene lookup returns CDR1 SNHLY and CDR2 FYNNEI. With 1 base clipped from V and 7 bases from J, the junction kept 2 bases outside the gene matches. The CDR3 spans 14 residues. CDR3 residues: CASSEGGGVNEQFF. The CDR3 nucleotides are TGTGCCAGCAGTGAAGGCGGGGGGGTGAATGAGCAGTTCTTC.

The rearrangement joins TRBV2 to TRBJ1-4, with a weak D call TRBD1 (5 bases). V was cut by 3 bases and J by 7 bases, with 21 bases left in between. The V gene's germline CDR1 is SNHLY and CDR2 FYNNEI. This CDR3 region has 17 residues. In DNA, the CDR3 is TGTGCCAGCAGTGACCCCACAGGAGTTAACCCTAGTGAAAAACTGTTTTTT. This gives the protein CASSDPTGVNPSEKLFF.

The chain uses TRBV29-1 and TRBJ1-1; TRBD1 is a possible D gene (6 bases). CDR3 length equals 13 residues. Germline V gene lookup returns CDR1 SQVTM and CDR2 ANQGSEA. Trimming took off 7 bases at V and 6 bases at J, with 18 bases between the two ends. CDR3 coding DNA: TGCAGCGCCGGACAGTCCGAGGTCGCTGAAGCTTTCTTT. Translated, it gives CSAGQSEVAEAFF.

This clone was seen only once. The chain joins TRBV9 to TRBJ1-2; TRBD1 matches at 7 bases. CDR3 length: 13 amino acids. CDR1 and CDR2 from the germline V gene are SGDLS and YYNGEE. V lost 8 bases, J lost 1 base, and 5 bases stayed unmatched. The DNA of the CDR3 is TGTGCCAGTTCGACAGGGAATAACTATGGCTACACCTTC. Residues: CASSTGNNYGYTF.

This clone was observed a few times. This chain joins TRBV28 and TRBJ1-6; TRBD1 is a possible D gene (6 bases). This CDR3 contains 15 residues. The germline V gene encodes CDR1 MDHEN and CDR2 SYDVKM. V lost 4 bases, J lost 10 bases, and 17 bases lay in between. CDR3 nucleotide sequence: TGTGCCAGCAGTTCTCAGGGGTTCAGAAAGTCACCCCTCCACTTT. This encodes CASSSQGFRKSPLHF.

The V gene is TRBV2, the J gene TRBJ2-5; 9 bases align to TRBD2. This CDR3 is built from 14 residues. V lost 9 bases and J lost 7; bases outside the gene matches: 12. The V gene's germline CDR1 is SNHLY and CDR2 FYNNEI. The DNA for the CDR3 is TGTGCCAGGGGGGCTAGCGGGATAGTAGGGACCCAGTACTTC. This codes for CARGASGIVGTQYF.

The chain employs TRBV7-2 and TRBJ2-1; D remains ambiguous. The CDR3 length is 12 residues. Germline V lookup: CDR1 SGHTA, CDR2 FQGNSA. V lost 1 base and J 8 bases, leaving 6 bases between the germline ends. CDR3 nucleotides: TGTGCCAGCAGCTTAGTAGAGGATGAGCAGTTCTTC. Protein: CASSLVEDEQFF.